These T cell receptor beta chains were read from a single sample in a study of blood T cell repertoires in COVID-19. Sequenced by immunoSEQ multiplex PCR; TCRdb stores in-frame clones only, minus some. In the table there are approximately 120,000 clones, about four fifths of which are singletons. Sequencing was performed on peripheral blood. These receptors came from a man at least 80 years old with acute or convalescent COVID-19. CDR3s include the opening cysteine and the closing phenylalanine or tryptophan. The D gene is left open where the match is weak.

j_call d_call v_call cdr3_aa
TRBJ1-3 - TRBV5-1 CARFRRGGFGSGNTIYF
TRBJ2-1 - TRBV3-1/TRBV3-2 CASSHRTVSYNEQFF
TRBJ1-6 - TRBV3-1/TRBV3-2 CASSPRGGKDSPLHF
TRBJ1-1 - TRBV9 CASSVGGKTNTEAFF
TRBJ1-5 TRBD1 TRBV7-2 CASSSTGWSQPQHF
TRBJ2-1 TRBD1 TRBV6-2/TRBV6-3 CASSYTGQGFDEQFF
TRBJ2-7 - TRBV6-5 CASDRGGGEQYF
TRBJ1-2 - TRBV5-4 CASSPDRNYGYTF
TRBJ1-3 - TRBV5-1 CASSLDTPTGNTIYF
TRBJ2-5 - TRBV7-2 CASDPRGAGTQYF
TRBJ2-3 - TRBV7-2 CASSLSRTDTQYF
TRBJ1-6 - TRBV2 CASSEGRGNSPLHF
TRBJ2-5 - TRBV12-3/TRBV12-4 CASSLVRRETQYF
TRBJ1-1 - TRBV30 CAWRSEVTEAFF
TRBJ1-1 TRBD1 TRBV5-1 CASSLALRTGANTEAFF
TRBJ1-6 TRBD1 TRBV11-2 CASSPRTGNNSPLHF
TRBJ1-2 TRBD1 TRBV24-1 CATSDPDRDPYGYTF
TRBJ2-5 TRBD1 TRBV29-1 CSVDGTGATQYF
TRBJ1-6 - TRBV6-5 CASSEGSYNSPLHF
TRBJ2-7 - TRBV28 CASRNGGSYEQYF
TRBJ2-2 TRBD1 TRBV6-5 CASTLDRVTGELFF
TRBJ2-7 TRBD1 TRBV29-1 CSAKVRQGRDYEQYF
TRBJ1-1 - TRBV11-2 CASSQDNTRGGGHTEAFF
TRBJ1-5 - TRBV19 CASDGGGQPQHF
TRBJ2-2 - TRBV3-1/TRBV3-2 CASSLRGLTNTGELFF
TRBJ1-2 TRBD1 TRBV3-1/TRBV3-2 CASSQDLATGGGYTF
TRBJ1-5 TRBD1 TRBV19 CASGGQGGQPQHF
TRBJ1-6 TRBD1 TRBV11-2 CASSLLGQGYNSPLHF
TRBJ2-7 TRBD1 TRBV2 CASRRDRGGYEQYF
TRBJ2-7 - TRBV4-2 CASSQDLVTDYEQYF
TRBJ1-1 TRBD1 TRBV6-1 CASSEVQGAEFLTEAFF
TRBJ2-5 TRBD1 TRBV9 CASSVEGVPGQGQYF
TRBJ1-6 - TRBV7-9 CASSLVGAGSPLHF
TRBJ2-7 - TRBV6-5 CASSSPGGDYEQYF
TRBJ2-2 - TRBV5-1 CASSFSGDPGELFF
TRBJ2-6 TRBD2 TRBV28 CASRRRGGSGANVLTF
TRBJ1-2 TRBD1 TRBV19 CASSRTWTGAPSNYGYTF
TRBJ2-2 - TRBV19 CASSIRAGRSTGELFF
TRBJ2-3 TRBD2 TRBV11-2 CASSSTILLAGASTDTQYF
TRBJ1-6 - TRBV6-6 CASNPASGYNSPLHF
TRBJ2-7 - TRBV4-3 CASSQEEGGSYEQYF
TRBJ1-3 TRBD1 TRBV3-1/TRBV3-2 CASSQGTGIRNTIYF
TRBJ2-7 TRBD2 TRBV3-1/TRBV3-2 CASSGLAGAYEQYF
TRBJ1-2 TRBD1 TRBV6-1 CASSESVRGLNGYTF
TRBJ2-7 - TRBV6-5 CASSISGSQGQYF
TRBJ2-4 - TRBV7-2 CASKGGGRGKNIQYF
TRBJ2-4 - TRBV28 CASSGPPGNIQYF
TRBJ2-2 TRBD1 TRBV27 CASQQGTRYNTGELFF
TRBJ1-5 - TRBV29-1 CSVVTGSVGNQPQHF
TRBJ2-5 - TRBV7-7 CASSLTQTTPNQETQYF
TRBJ2-3 TRBD2 TRBV19 CASSSPSGSSTSTDTQYF
TRBJ2-1 - TRBV21-1 CASSKEPLTREQWEQFF
TRBJ2-5 TRBD1 TRBV5-4 CASSPGTARVQETQYF
TRBJ2-1 TRBD2 TRBV7-9 CASSPAGGPGDNEQFF
TRBJ1-6 - TRBV6-5 CASLRQNNSPLHF
TRBJ1-5 TRBD1 TRBV19 CASSGTANQPQHF
TRBJ2-2 - TRBV3-1/TRBV3-2 CASSQEGEVNTGELFF
TRBJ2-7 TRBD1 TRBV4-1 CASSQARAGGREQYF
TRBJ1-2 TRBD1 TRBV18 CASSPGQGDYGYTF
TRBJ2-7 - TRBV5-5 CASSPSGLTYEQYF